One and the same sample provided the 30 T cell receptor beta chains below, sequenced in a study of blood T cell repertoires in COVID-19. Assay: immunoSEQ multiplex PCR; the TCRdb copy retains only in-frame clones and omits some. The table includes around 80,000 clones, about four fifths detected once. Sequencing was carried out using peripheral blood. The receptors originated from a woman older than 75 with active or convalescent COVID-19.

J is TRBJ2-1 and V is TRBV11-3; 13 bases map to TRBD2. The CDR3 is made up of 16 amino acids. Germline V CDR1 and CDR2: SGHNT, YENEEA. With V trimmed by 5 bases and J by 6 bases, 7 bases remained unmatched. CDR3 loop: CASSTGTSGIPNEQFF. Here the CDR3 DNA reads TGTGCCAGCAGCACAGGGACTAGCGGGATCCCCAATGAGCAGTTCTTC.

The chain employs TRBV9 and TRBJ2-1; tentatively, D is TRBD2 (5 bases). Germline loops: CDR1 SGDLS, CDR2 YYNGEE. The CDR3 extends over 15 amino acids. Trimming took off 0 bases at V and 7 bases at J, with 14 bases between the two ends. CDR3 amino acids: CASSVAGSTGNEQFF. The DNA for the CDR3 is TGTGCCAGCAGCGTAGCGGGGAGTACGGGGAATGAGCAGTTCTTC.

This clone has only a few counts. The rearrangement joins TRBV4-1 to TRBJ1-5; the D is unclear. V dropped 4 bases and J dropped 0 bases, with 10 bases sitting between them. CDR3 length: 15 amino acids. CDR1 MGHRA and CDR2 YSYEKL come from the germline V gene. CDR3 in amino acids: CASSLTADSNQPQHF. Written as DNA, the CDR3 is TGCGCCAGCAGCCTGACTGCCGATAGCAATCAGCCCCAGCATTTT.

The V call is TRBV6-2 or TRBV6-3, the J call TRBJ2-2, with 10 nucleotides matching TRBD2. The V and J ends lost 0 bases and 3 bases, in that order; junction bases with no gene match: 4. The CDR3 runs 17 residues. CDR1 is MNHEY, CDR2 SVGEGT, per germline. CDR3 sequence (DNA): TGTGCCAGCAGTTACTCGAGCGGGAGGGCCGACACCGGGGAGCTGTTTTTT. It specifies CASSYSSGRADTGELFF.

The J gene is TRBJ1-5, the V gene TRBV9, with 7 nucleotides matching TRBD1. Germline V lookup: CDR1 SGDLS, CDR2 YYNGEE. The CDR3 consists of 14 residues. The V gene end was trimmed by 3 bases and the J gene end by 3 bases; junction bases not matched to a gene: 3. In nucleotides, the CDR3 is TGTGCCAGCAGCGGGGGACAGAACAATCAGCCCCAGCATTTT. This translates into CASSGGQNNQPQHF.

This chain joins TRBV5-1 and TRBJ2-5; 8 bases are shared with TRBD1. With V trimmed by 1 base and J by 3 bases, 5 bases remained unmatched. Germline CDR1 is SGHRS and CDR2 is YFSETQ. This CDR3 region has 15 residues. The CDR3 here is CASSLKGGQEETQYF. In nucleotides, the CDR3 is TGCGCCAGCAGCTTGAAGGGGGGACAGGAAGAGACCCAGTACTTC.

Written as DNA, the CDR3 is TGTGCCATCTCTGGGGGACTGGGCACAGATACGCAGTATTTT. Residues: CAISGGLGTDTQYF. This rearrangement joins TRBV10-3 to TRBJ2-3; D may be TRBD2 (6 bases). From germline, CDR1 is ENHRY and CDR2 SYGVKD. The V and J ends lost 8 bases and 1 base respectively, with 13 bases between them. CDR3 size: 14 residues.

This chain joins TRBV10-3 and TRBJ2-2, with TRBD1 matching over 8 bases. V lost 4 bases, J lost 2 bases, and 6 bases stayed unmatched. This CDR3 has 16 residues. CDR1 and CDR2 (germline): ENHRY, SYGVKD. The CDR3 region is CAISGQGFLNTGELFF. CDR3 bases: TGTGCCATCAGTGGACAGGGGTTCCTCAACACCGGGGAGCTGTTTTTT.

A single count supports this clone. The V call is TRBV6-5, the J call TRBJ2-2; 8 bases are shared with TRBD1. The CDR3 consists of 14 residues. The V segment lost 5 bases and the J segment 7 bases; nucleotides outside the gene matches: 6. Germline V gene sequence: CDR1 MNHEY, CDR2 SVGAGI. This CDR3 is CASSPRTGNGELFF. The CDR3 region has the DNA TGTGCCAGCAGTCCGCGGACAGGGAACGGGGAGCTGTTTTTT.

V and J are TRBV30 and TRBJ2-7, with TRBD1 matching over 9 bases. Germline CDR1 and CDR2: GTSNPN and SVGIG (reference sequence). The CDR3 contains 14 residues. With 1 base clipped from V and 2 bases from J, the junction kept 3 bases outside the gene matches. CDR3 bases: TGTGCCTGGAGTGGACAGGGGGTAACCTACGAGCAGTACTTC. This gives the protein CAWSGQGVTYEQYF.

This chain connects TRBV7-2 to TRBJ2-3; 9 bases fit TRBD2. V was pared by 5 bases and J by 6 bases, with 15 bases of the junction left unmatched. Germline assignment: CDR1 SGHTA and CDR2 FQGNSA. There are 17 residues in the CDR3. CDR3 bases: TGTGCCAGCAGCCCGGACCTCCTTAGCGGGAGAATGGATACGCAGTATTTT. As protein: CASSPDLLSGRMDTQYF.

The chain carries TRBV29-1 and TRBJ2-7; 9 positions match TRBD2. Germline V gives CDR1 SQVTM, CDR2 ANQGSEA. This CDR3 comprises 13 residues. V gave up 4 bases and J gave up 7 bases; unmatched junction bases: 8. Here the CDR3 reads CSVGNSGGGEQYF. The CDR3, as DNA: TGCAGCGTTGGGAATAGCGGGGGAGGTGAGCAGTACTTC.

This clone was counted a few times. This rearrangement joins TRBV12-3 or TRBV12-4 to TRBJ2-7; TRBD1 is a possible D gene (5 bases). There are 13 residues in the CDR3. V gave up 7 bases and J gave up 6 bases, with 16 bases separating them. CDR3 bases: TGTGCCAGCACCCGACAGCCAGCCTCCGAGCAGTACTTC. Protein: CASTRQPASEQYF.

The chain carries TRBV12-3 or TRBV12-4 and TRBJ2-5, with D perhaps matching TRBD2 (6 bases). The CDR3 totals 11 residues. The germline V and J ends were trimmed by 8 bases and 7 bases, with 11 bases remaining between them. CDR3 bases: TGTGCCAGCGAGGAGGGAAGGACCCAGTACTTC. It encodes CASEEGRTQYF.

The V call is TRBV11-3, the J call TRBJ2-7; D may be TRBD1 (5 bases). The length of the CDR3 is 13 residues. The V gene's germline CDR1 is SGHNT and CDR2 YENEEA. The V end was cut by 6 bases, the J end by 3 bases, with 12 bases between. The CDR3 nucleotides are TGTGCCAGCAGACCCACAGGTCTCTACGAGCAGTACTTC. It yields the protein CASRPTGLYEQYF.

The V gene is TRBV2, the J gene TRBJ1-4; 7 bases line up with TRBD1. V was clipped by 6 bases and J by 10 bases; unmatched bases: 14. The CDR3 loop spans 15 amino acids. CDR1 SNHLY and CDR2 FYNNEI come from the germline V gene. This CDR3 is CASSRDSILPRKLFF. The CDR3 DNA reads TGTGCCAGCAGCCGGGACAGCATTCTTCCCAGAAAACTGTTTTTT.

The gene calls are TRBV4-1 and TRBJ1-3, with 12 bases identical to TRBD1. The CDR3 spans 16 residues. CDR1 and CDR2 from the germline V gene are MGHRA and YSYEKL. With 5 bases clipped from V and 3 bases from J, the junction kept 5 bases outside the gene matches. The CDR3 coding sequence is TGCGCCAGCAGCGGCCGGGACAGGGGGCATGGAAACACCATATATTTT. As protein: CASSGRDRGHGNTIYF.

V and J are TRBV11-2 and TRBJ2-1; perhaps TRBD2 as D (6 bases). Germline V gives CDR1 SGHAT, CDR2 FQNNGV. This CDR3 contains 14 residues. Trimming stripped 5 bases from V and 6 bases from J, with 14 bases between. CDR3: CASSQPGTGNEQFF. CDR3 bases: TGTGCCAGCAGCCAGCCTGGGACTGGCAATGAGCAGTTCTTC.

This clone was observed a single time. This sequence joins TRBV24-1 and TRBJ2-2, with a tentative D call TRBD2 (7 bases). Trimming cost V 7 bases and J 4 bases, with 21 bases left between them. The CDR3 covers 17 residues. CDR1 and CDR2 (germline): KGHDR, SFDVKD. This chain's CDR3 is CATSKGGLQTLTGELFF. CDR3 DNA sequence: TGTGCCACCAGCAAGGGGGGGCTACAAACACTCACCGGGGAGCTGTTTTTT.

This chain joins TRBV7-3 and TRBJ1-1; TRBD1 is a possible D gene (5 bases). In germline, CDR1 is SGHTA, CDR2 FQGTGA. This CDR3 has 16 amino acids. With 0 bases removed from V and 4 bases from J, the gap between germline ends came to 15 bases. CDR3 region: CASSLTPALRGTEAFF. In nucleotides, the CDR3 is TGTGCCAGCAGCTTAACGCCCGCACTTAGGGGCACTGAAGCTTTCTTT. The whole variable domain, filled in from reference TRBV7-3 and TRBJ1-1, reads GAGVSQTPSNKVTEKGKYVELRCDPISGHTALYWYRQSLGQGPEFLIYFQGTGAADDSGLPNDRFFAVRPEGSVSTLKIQRTERGDSAVYLCASSLTPALRGTEAFFGQGTRLTVV.

The chain uses TRBV27 and TRBJ1-5; 7 nucleotides agree with TRBD1. Per germline, CDR1 MNHEY and CDR2 SMNVEV (reference sequence). The length of the CDR3 is 15 residues. J was trimmed by 3 bases and V by 5 bases; bases with no gene match: 7. The CDR3 region has the DNA TGTGCCAGCAGTGAGGGACAGTTTTTCAATCAGCCCCAGCATTTT. Translating it yields CASSEGQFFNQPQHF.

This chain joins TRBV6-1 and TRBJ1-4; no firm D call. Germline lookup yields CDR1 MNHNS and CDR2 SASEGT. V gave up 3 bases and J gave up 2 bases, with 10 bases separating them. The CDR3 is made up of 15 amino acids. The DNA for the CDR3 is TGTGCCAGCAGTGACATTTACTCGACTAATGAAAAACTGTTTTTT. Amino acids: CASSDIYSTNEKLFF.

The chain recombines TRBV29-1 with TRBJ1-1; D possibly corresponds to TRBD1 (5 bases). Trimming removed 4 bases at V and 3 bases at J, with 6 bases between. In germline, CDR1 is SQVTM, CDR2 ANQGSEA. The CDR3 length is 11 residues. CDR3 loop: CSVGGDTEAFF. The CDR3 region has the DNA TGCAGCGTTGGGGGGGACACTGAAGCTTTCTTT.

This rearrangement joins TRBV21-1 to TRBJ2-7; the table assigns TRBD2, which was not confirmed against the DNA. TRBV21-1 corresponds to a pseudogene. CDR3 length equals 18 residues. The CDR3 DNA follows: TGTGCCAGCAGCAAAGTCCCTAGGACTAGCGGGAGGGCCTACGAGCAGTACTTC. It codes for CASSKVPRTSGRAYEQYF.

V usage is TRBV4-2 and J usage is TRBJ2-1; TRBD2 matches at 11 bases. V was pared by 0 bases and J by 6 bases, with 7 bases of the junction left unmatched. The length of the CDR3 is 17 residues. Germline V gives CDR1 LGHNA, CDR2 YNFKEQ. The CDR3, as DNA: TGTGCCAGCAGCCAAGACCCCGGGACTAGCGGCGGCAATGAGCAGTTCTTC. It specifies CASSQDPGTSGGNEQFF.

The rearrangement links TRBV19 to TRBJ1-5; possible D gene TRBD1, 6 bases. Germline CDR1 reads LNHDA; CDR2 reads SQIVND (reference sequence). This CDR3 has 17 residues. Trimming took off 3 bases at V and 0 bases at J, with 15 bases between the two ends. Written as DNA, the CDR3 is TGTGCCAGTAGTATGCCAGACAGGCTCTATAGCAATCAGCCCCAGCATTTT. This encodes CASSMPDRLYSNQPQHF.

CDR3 bases: TGCGCCAGCAGCCCGGACATAAGGAATGAGCAGTTCTTC. This encodes CASSPDIRNEQFF. The chain has TRBV5-1 and TRBJ2-1; tentative D call: TRBD1 (5 bases). The V end lost 4 bases, the J end lost 7 bases, and 12 bases lay between the germline ends. The CDR3 is 13 amino acids. Germline CDR1 reads SGHRS; CDR2 reads YFSETQ.

The CDR3 DNA reads as TGTGCCAGCACCAGACGACAGGCTGGTAAAAACACCATATATTTT. Translating gives CASTRRQAGKNTIYF. This sequence joins TRBV6-1 and TRBJ1-3; the D gene is possibly TRBD1 (6 bases). V lost 7 bases and J lost 6, with 19 bases in between. Germline V gives CDR1 MNHNS, CDR2 SASEGT. The CDR3 is 15 residues long.

This clone was seen a handful of times. The chain combines TRBV10-3 with TRBJ1-1; 7 bases agree with TRBD1. The germline CDR1 and CDR2 sequences are ENHRY and SYGVKD. Trimming at V came to 10 bases and at J to 2 bases, leaving 7 bases not matched to a gene. The CDR3 spans 13 residues. The CDR3 here is CATQTGPNTEAFF. In DNA form, the CDR3 reads TGTGCCACCCAGACAGGGCCTAACACTGAAGCTTTCTTT.

This chain uses TRBV5-4 with TRBJ2-7; D is perhaps TRBD2 (6 bases). The CDR3 spans 18 residues. The germline V gene encodes CDR1 SGHNT and CDR2 YYREEE (reference sequence). Trimming shortened V by 0 bases and J by 3 bases, and 22 bases separated the two germline ends. Here the CDR3 reads CASSLDQSGGATFYEQYF. The DNA of the CDR3 is TGTGCCAGCAGCTTGGATCAATCCGGGGGAGCGACGTTCTACGAGCAGTACTTC.